A single T cell receptor (beta chain) is shown here with its context. These data originate in a study of early T cells in non-severe SARS-CoV-2 infection. Study summary: Unsorted whole blood bulk RNA was sequenced, with unpaired chains.

TCRdb processed the 5' RACE reads anew with MiXCR; each CDR3 protein has one entry. The sample carries roughly 35,000 distinct CDR3 sequences, 3% to 4.5% recorded once. This TCR derives from an adult who was a healthcare worker with PCR-confirmed SARS-CoV-2 infection or an uninfected control (not recorded which). Sequenced: whole blood.

CDR3 loop: CASSVSGKGQPQHF. The CDR3 DNA sequence: TGTGCCAGCAGCGTGTCAGGGAAGGGTCAGCCCCAGCATTTT. J is TRBJ1-5 and V is TRBV9, with TRBD1 as a possible D gene (5 bases). Trimming stripped 2 bases from V and 6 bases from J, with 12 bases between. This CDR3 comprises 14 residues. In germline, CDR1 is SGDLS, CDR2 YYNGEE.